The 9 T cell receptor beta chains below were found in one sample sequenced in a study of CD8 T cells in ankylosing spondylitis. TCRdb recomputed calls from the 5' RACE reads with MiXCR, one row per CDR3 protein. The table has a few hundred thousand distinct CDR3 sequences, roughly 13% seen once. These receptors have no identified antigens. Findings and caveats of the study: Among TCR beta sequences, a motif of fewer than 10 highly homologous variants appeared characteristic of ankylosing spondylitis blood.

The sequenced material came from blood, either unsorted or a sorted T cell fraction (not recorded which). Every receptor here comes from a male donor with ankylosing spondylitis.

In its sample, this clonotype was seen many times. This chain uses TRBV6-4 with TRBJ2-1; 7 bases match TRBD1. Germline V CDR1 and CDR2: MRHNA, SNTAGT. The CDR3 extends over 15 amino acids. The V gene end was trimmed by 2 bases and the J gene end by 1 base; junction bases not matched to a gene: 2. The CDR3 sequence is CASSDGDSSYNEQFF. CDR3 nucleotide sequence: TGTGCCAGCAGTGACGGGGACAGTTCCTACAATGAGCAGTTCTTC.

This clonotype was detected a few times. This sequence joins TRBV5-1 and TRBJ2-1; no firm D call. The CDR3 consists of 15 residues. Trimming took 4 bases from V and 0 from J, leaving 11 bases between them. Germline V lookup: CDR1 SGHRS, CDR2 YFSETQ. The CDR3 DNA follows: TGCGCCAGCAGCCGAATGACGGACTCCTACAATGAGCAGTTCTTC. This gives the protein CASSRMTDSYNEQFF.

This clonotype was seen a few times. The V and J genes are TRBV2 and TRBJ1-4; D possibly corresponds to TRBD1 (5 bases). This CDR3 spans 15 amino acids. V lost 4 bases, J lost 1 base, and 10 bases lay in between. Germline assignment: CDR1 SNHLY and CDR2 FYNNEI. The DNA of the CDR3 is TGTGCCAGCAGTGTAAGGGGAGGAACTAATGAAAAACTGTTTTTT. This codes for CASSVRGGTNEKLFF.

This clonotype was detected only a few times. The chain is built from TRBV7-9 and TRBJ2-2, with D unclear. V shed 3 bases and J shed 0 bases, with 11 bases lying between them. The V gene's germline CDR1 is SEHNR and CDR2 FQNEAQ (reference sequence). The CDR3 has 16 amino acids. The CDR3 DNA is TGTGCCAGCAGCTTGTTGCGAGTCGCGAACACCGGGGAGCTGTTTTTT. Amino acid sequence: CASSLLRVANTGELFF.

This clonotype has a single count. The CDR3 nucleotides are TGTGCCAGCAACGGGGCGGAGGGGAATGAGCAGTTCTTC. It translates to CASNGAEGNEQFF. The chain combines TRBV7-9 with TRBJ2-1, with D possibly being TRBD2 (6 bases). The V gene's germline CDR1 is SEHNR and CDR2 FQNEAQ (reference sequence). The CDR3 runs to 13 residues. The V end was cut by 7 bases, the J end by 7 bases, with 14 bases between.

This clonotype was found a few times. The genes are TRBV6-2 or TRBV6-3 and TRBJ2-7, with 7 bases fitting TRBD2. The germline V gene has CDR1 MNHEY and CDR2 SVGEGT. This CDR3 has 20 residues. J lost 1 base, V lost 0 bases, and 18 bases had no gene match. In DNA, the CDR3 is TGTGCCAGCAGTTACTCGGGTCGGACGGTGTGGGCGGGAGTTTCCTACGAGCAGTACGTC. Its protein product is CASSYSGRTVWAGVSYEQYV.

This chain joins TRBV4-1 and TRBJ1-5; D is ambiguous. Deletions cut 4 bases from V and 6 bases from J, with 22 bases between. This CDR3 contains 17 residues. The V gene's germline CDR1 is MGHRA and CDR2 YSYEKL. The CDR3 reads CASSLDSGGGSRQPQHF. CDR3 in DNA: TGCGCCAGCAGCCTAGATTCCGGAGGAGGGTCTCGTCAGCCCCAGCATTTT.

The sample holds many counts of this clonotype. The chain combines TRBV7-8 with TRBJ1-2, with TRBD1 matching over 10 bases. The CDR3 spans 16 residues. Germline CDR1 is SGHVS and CDR2 is FQNEAQ. J lost 4 bases, V lost 3 bases, and 8 bases had no gene match. CDR3 nucleotide sequence: TGTGCCAGCAGCTTTAGACAGGGGGCTATCATCTATGGCTACACCTTC. Its protein is CASSFRQGAIIYGYTF. Based on the CDR3 plus reference TRBV7-8 and TRBJ1-2, the full variable domain is GAGVSQSPRYKVAKRGQDVALRCDPISGHVSLFWYQQALGQGPEFLTYFQNEAQLDKSGLPSDRFFAERPEGSVSTLKIQRTQQEDSAVYLCASSFRQGAIIYGYTFGSGTRLTVV.

There are a few counts of this clonotype. The genes are TRBV5-1 and TRBJ2-2, with a tentative D call TRBD2 (5 bases). CDR3 length: 14 amino acids. Looked up from germline, CDR1 is SGHRS and CDR2 is YFSETQ. V lost 0 bases and J lost 6, with 9 bases in between. The CDR3 DNA reads TGCGCCAGCAGCTTGGAGAGGGTTGCCGGGGAGCTGTTTTTT. Protein: CASSLERVAGELFF.